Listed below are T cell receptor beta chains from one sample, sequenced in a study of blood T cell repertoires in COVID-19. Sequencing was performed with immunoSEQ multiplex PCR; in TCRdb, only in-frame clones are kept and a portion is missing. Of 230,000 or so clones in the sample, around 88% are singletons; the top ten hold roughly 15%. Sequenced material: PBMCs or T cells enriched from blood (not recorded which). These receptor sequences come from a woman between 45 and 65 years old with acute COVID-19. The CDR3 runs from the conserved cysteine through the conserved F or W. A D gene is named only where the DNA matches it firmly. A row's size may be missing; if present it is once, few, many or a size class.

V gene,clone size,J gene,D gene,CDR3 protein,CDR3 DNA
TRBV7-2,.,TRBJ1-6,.,CASSQQARQTSPLHF,TGTGCCAGCAGCCAACAGGCTAGGCAGACTTCACCCCTCCACTTT
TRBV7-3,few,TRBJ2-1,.,CASSHRIADLFYNEQFF,TGTGCCAGCAGCCACCGAATAGCGGACCTGTTCTACAATGAGCAGTTCTTC
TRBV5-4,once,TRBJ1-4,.,CASSLEGKREKLFF,TGTGCCAGCAGCTTGGAGGGGAAAAGAGAAAAACTGTTTTTT
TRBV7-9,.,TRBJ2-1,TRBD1,CASSLGRTGDYNEQFF,TGTGCCAGCAGCTTAGGGCGGACAGGGGACTACAATGAGCAGTTCTTC
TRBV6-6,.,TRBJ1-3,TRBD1,CASTPGTAGNTIYF,TGTGCCAGCACCCCTGGGACAGCTGGAAACACCATATATTTT
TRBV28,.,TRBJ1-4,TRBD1,CASKSGGQEAEKLFF,TGTGCCAGCAAATCGGGGGGACAGGAGGCTGAAAAACTGTTTTTT
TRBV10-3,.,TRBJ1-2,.,CAISTGRAYYGYTF,TGTGCCATCAGTACCGGCAGGGCTTACTATGGCTACACCTTC
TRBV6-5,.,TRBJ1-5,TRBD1,CASMFQGAAQPQHF,TGTGCCAGCATGTTTCAGGGGGCGGCTCAGCCCCAGCATTTT
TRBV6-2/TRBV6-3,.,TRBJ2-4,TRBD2,CASSSSGRGNIQYF,TGTGCCAGCAGTTCAAGCGGGAGGGGGAACATTCAGTACTTC
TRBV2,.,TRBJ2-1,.,CASSDPHRETDNEQFF,TGTGCCAGCAGTGACCCCCACAGGGAAACCGACAATGAGCAGTTCTTC
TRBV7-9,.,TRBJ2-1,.,CASSPGSHEQFF,TGTGCCAGCAGCCCTGGTAGCCATGAGCAGTTCTTC
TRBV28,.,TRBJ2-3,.,CASTARGTLTDTQYF,TGTGCCAGCACCGCGCGTGGGACTCTCACAGATACGCAGTATTTT
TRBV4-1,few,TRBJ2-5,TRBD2,CASSQDGLAGGETQYF,TGCGCCAGCAGCCAAGATGGGCTGGCGGGAGGGGAGACCCAGTACTTC
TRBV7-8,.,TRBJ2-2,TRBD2,CASNWPSGTSGSHGELFF,TGTGCCAGCAACTGGCCCTCCGGGACTAGCGGGAGCCACGGGGAGCTGTTTTTT
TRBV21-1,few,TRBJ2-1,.,CASTINWEGERYNEQFF,TGTGCCAGCACCATCAACTGGGAGGGGGAGCGGTACAATGAGCAGTTCTTC
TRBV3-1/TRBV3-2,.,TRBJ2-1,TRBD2,CASSPLTSGRVNNEQFF,TGTGCCAGCAGCCCTTTGACTAGCGGGAGAGTAAACAATGAGCAGTTCTTC
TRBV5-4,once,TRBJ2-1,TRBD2,CASSPSGSSYNEQFF,TGTGCCAGCAGCCCCAGCGGGAGCTCCTACAATGAGCAGTTCTTC
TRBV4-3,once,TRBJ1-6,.,CASSQDVLGGSSYNSPLHF,TGCGCCAGCAGCCAAGATGTTCTCGGGGGGTCCTCCTATAATTCACCCCTCCACTTT